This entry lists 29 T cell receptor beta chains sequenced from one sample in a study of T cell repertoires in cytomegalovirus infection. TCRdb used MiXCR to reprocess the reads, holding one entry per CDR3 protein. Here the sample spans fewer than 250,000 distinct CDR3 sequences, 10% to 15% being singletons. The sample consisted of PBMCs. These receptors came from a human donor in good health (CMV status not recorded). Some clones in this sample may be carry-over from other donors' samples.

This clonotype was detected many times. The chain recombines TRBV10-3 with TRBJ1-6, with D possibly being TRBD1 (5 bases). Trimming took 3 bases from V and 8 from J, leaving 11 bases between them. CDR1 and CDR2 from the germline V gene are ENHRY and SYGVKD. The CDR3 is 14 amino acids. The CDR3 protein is CAISDWAGDSPLHF. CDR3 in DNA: TGTGCCATCAGTGATTGGGCGGGGGATTCACCCCTCCACTTT.

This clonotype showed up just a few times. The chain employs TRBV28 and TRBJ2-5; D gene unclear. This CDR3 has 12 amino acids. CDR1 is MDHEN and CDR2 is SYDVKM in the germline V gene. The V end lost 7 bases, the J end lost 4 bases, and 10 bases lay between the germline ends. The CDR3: CASTVDPETQYF. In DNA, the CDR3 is TGTGCCAGCACCGTTGACCCAGAGACCCAGTACTTC.

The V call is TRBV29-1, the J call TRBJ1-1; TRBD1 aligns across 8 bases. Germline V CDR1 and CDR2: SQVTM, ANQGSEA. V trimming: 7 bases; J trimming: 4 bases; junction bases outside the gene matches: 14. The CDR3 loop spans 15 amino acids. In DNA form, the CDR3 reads TGCAGCGGTGACTCAGGGGGCGGGGGGGGCACTGAAGCTTTCTTT. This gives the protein CSGDSGGGGGTEAFF.

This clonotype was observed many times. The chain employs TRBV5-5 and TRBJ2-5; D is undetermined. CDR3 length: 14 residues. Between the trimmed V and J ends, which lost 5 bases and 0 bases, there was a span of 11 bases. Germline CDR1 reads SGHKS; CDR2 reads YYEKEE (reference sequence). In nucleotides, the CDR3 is TGTGCCAGCAGATTTGAATGGGACCAAGAGACCCAGTACTTC. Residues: CASRFEWDQETQYF.

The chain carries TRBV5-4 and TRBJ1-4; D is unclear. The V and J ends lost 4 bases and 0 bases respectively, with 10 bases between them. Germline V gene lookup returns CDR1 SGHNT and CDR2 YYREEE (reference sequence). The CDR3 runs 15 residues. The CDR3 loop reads CASSRSLATNEKLFF. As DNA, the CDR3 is TGTGCCAGCAGCCGATCTCTCGCAACTAATGAAAAACTGTTTTTT.

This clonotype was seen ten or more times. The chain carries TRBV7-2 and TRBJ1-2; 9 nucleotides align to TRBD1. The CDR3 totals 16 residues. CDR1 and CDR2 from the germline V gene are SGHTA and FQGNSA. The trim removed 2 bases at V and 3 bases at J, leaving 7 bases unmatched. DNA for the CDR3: TGTGCCAGCAGCTTAACCGACAGGGGGTTGGACTATGGCTACACCTTC. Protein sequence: CASSLTDRGLDYGYTF. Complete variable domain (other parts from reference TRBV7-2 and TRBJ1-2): GAGVSQSPSNKVTEKGKDVELRCDPISGHTALYWYRQSLGQGLEFLIYFQGNSAPDKSGLPSDRFSAERTGGSVSTLTIQRTQQEDSAVYLCASSLTDRGLDYGYTFGSGTRLTVV.

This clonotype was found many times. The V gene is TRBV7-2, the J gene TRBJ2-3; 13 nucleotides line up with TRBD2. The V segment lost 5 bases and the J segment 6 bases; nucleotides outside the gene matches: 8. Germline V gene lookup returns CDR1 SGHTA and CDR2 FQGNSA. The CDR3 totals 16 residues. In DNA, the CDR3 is TGTGCCAGCAGCCCAACTAGCGGGGGGGCAGGTGATACGCAGTATTTT. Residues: CASSPTSGGAGDTQYF. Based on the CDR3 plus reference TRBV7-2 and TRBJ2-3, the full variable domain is GAGVSQSPSNKVTEKGKDVELRCDPISGHTALYWYRQSLGQGLEFLIYFQGNSAPDKSGLPSDRFSAERTGGSVSTLTIQRTQQEDSAVYLCASSPTSGGAGDTQYFGPGTRLTVL.

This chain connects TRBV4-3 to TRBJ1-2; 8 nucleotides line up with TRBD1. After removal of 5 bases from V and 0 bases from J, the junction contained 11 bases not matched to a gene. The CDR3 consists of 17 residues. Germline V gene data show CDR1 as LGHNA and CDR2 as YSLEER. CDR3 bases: TGCGCCAGCAGCGAAGCCGGGACAGGCCTTTCTAACTATGGCTACACCTTC. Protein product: CASSEAGTGLSNYGYTF.

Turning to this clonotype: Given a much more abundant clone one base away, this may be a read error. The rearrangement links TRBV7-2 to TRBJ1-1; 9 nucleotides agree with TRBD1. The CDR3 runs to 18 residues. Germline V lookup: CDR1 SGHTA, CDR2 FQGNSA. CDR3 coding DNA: TGTGCCAGCAGCTTAGATTCCGGACAGGGGATAATGAACACTGGAGCTTTCTTT. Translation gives CASSLDSGQGIMNTGAFF.

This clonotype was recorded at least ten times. The chain's CDR3 is CASSLLSGQETQYF. The CDR3 nucleotides are TGTGCCAGCAGCTTGCTTAGCGGGCAAGAGACCCAGTACTTC. The chain carries TRBV7-9 and TRBJ2-5, with 7 bases identical to TRBD2. The CDR3 has 14 amino acids. Looked up from germline, CDR1 is SEHNR and CDR2 is FQNEAQ (reference sequence). V lost 3 bases to trimming and J lost 2 bases; unmatched junction nucleotides: 3.

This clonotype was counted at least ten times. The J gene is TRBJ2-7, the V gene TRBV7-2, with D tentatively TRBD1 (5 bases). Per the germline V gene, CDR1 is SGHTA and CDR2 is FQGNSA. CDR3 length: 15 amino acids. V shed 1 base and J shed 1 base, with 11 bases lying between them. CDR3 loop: CASSLEAPGSYEQYF. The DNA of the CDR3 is TGTGCCAGCAGCTTAGAGGCCCCAGGGTCCTACGAGCAGTACTTC.

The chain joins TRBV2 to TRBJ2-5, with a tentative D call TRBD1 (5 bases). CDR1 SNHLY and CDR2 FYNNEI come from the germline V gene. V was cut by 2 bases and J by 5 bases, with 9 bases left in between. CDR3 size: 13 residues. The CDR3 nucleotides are TGTGCCAGCAGTGAAATAGCAGGGGAGACCCAGTACTTC. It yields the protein CASSEIAGETQYF.

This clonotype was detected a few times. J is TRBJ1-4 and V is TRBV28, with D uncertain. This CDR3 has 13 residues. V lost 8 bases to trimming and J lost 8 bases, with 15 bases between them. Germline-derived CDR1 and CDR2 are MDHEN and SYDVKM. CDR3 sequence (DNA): TGTGCCAGCTCCGGACGGTCTCGAGAAAAACTGTTTTTT. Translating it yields CASSGRSREKLFF.

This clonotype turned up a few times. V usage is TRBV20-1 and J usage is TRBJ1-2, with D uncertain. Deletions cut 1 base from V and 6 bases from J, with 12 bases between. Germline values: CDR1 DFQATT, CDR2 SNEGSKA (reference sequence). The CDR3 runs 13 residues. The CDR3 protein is CSARGGPGNGYTF. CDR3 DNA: TGCAGTGCTAGAGGAGGGCCTGGCAATGGCTACACCTTC.

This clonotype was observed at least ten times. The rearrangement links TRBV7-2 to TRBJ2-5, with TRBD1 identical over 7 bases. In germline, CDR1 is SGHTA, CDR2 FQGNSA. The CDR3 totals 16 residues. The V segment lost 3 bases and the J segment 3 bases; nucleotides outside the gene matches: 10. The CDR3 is CASSFQPGGMEETQYF. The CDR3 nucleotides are TGTGCCAGCAGCTTTCAGCCAGGGGGTATGGAAGAGACCCAGTACTTC.

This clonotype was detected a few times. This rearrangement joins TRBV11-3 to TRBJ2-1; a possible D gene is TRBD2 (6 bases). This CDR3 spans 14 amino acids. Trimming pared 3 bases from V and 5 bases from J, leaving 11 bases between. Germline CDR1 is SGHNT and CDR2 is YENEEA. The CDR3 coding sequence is TGTGCCAGCAGCTTTCGGGGGTCGGACAATGAGCAGTTCTTC. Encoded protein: CASSFRGSDNEQFF.

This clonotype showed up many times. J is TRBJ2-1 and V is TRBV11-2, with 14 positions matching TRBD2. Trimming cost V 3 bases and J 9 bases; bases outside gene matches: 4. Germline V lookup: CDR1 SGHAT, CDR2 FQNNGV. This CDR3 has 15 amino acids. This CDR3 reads CASSLGLAGDVEQFF. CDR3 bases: TGTGCCAGCAGCTTGGGACTAGCGGGAGATGTTGAGCAGTTCTTC.

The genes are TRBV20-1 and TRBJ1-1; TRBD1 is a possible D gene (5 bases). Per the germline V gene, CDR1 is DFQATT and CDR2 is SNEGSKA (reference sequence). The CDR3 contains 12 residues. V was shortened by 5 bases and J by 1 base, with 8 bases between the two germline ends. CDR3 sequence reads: CSALGANTEAFF. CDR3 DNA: TGCAGTGCTCTAGGGGCGAACACTGAAGCTTTCTTT.

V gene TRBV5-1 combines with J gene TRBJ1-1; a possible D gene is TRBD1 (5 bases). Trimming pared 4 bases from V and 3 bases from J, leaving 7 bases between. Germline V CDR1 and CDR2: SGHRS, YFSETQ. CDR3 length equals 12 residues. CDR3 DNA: TGCGCCAGCAGCGTGGGGGACACTGAAGCTTTCTTT. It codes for CASSVGDTEAFF. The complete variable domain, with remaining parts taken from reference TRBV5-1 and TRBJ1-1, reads KAGVTQTPRYLIKTRGQQVTLSCSPISGHRSVSWYQQTPGQGLQFLFEYFSETQRNKGNFPGRFSGRQFSNSRSEMNVSTLELGDSALYLCASSVGDTEAFFGQGTRLTVV.

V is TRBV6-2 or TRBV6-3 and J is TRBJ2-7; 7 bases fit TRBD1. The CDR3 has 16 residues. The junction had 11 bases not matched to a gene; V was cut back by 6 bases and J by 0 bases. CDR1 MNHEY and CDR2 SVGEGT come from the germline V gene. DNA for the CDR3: TGTGCCAGCAGGACAACTTCGACAGGGAACTCCTACGAGCAGTACTTC. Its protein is CASRTTSTGNSYEQYF.

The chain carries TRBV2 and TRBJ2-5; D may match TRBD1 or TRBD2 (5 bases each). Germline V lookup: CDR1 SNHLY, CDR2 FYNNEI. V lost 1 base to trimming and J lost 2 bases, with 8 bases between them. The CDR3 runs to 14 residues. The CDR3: CASSEDWGQETQYF. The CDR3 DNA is TGTGCCAGCAGTGAAGATTGGGGGCAAGAGACCCAGTACTTC.

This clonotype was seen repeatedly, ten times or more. The CDR3 reads CASTVEGGNEQFF. The DNA of the CDR3 is TGTGCCAGTACTGTCGAGGGTGGCAATGAGCAGTTCTTC. This chain uses TRBV19 with TRBJ2-1; D might be TRBD2 (5 bases). The CDR3 consists of 13 residues. Germline assignment: CDR1 LNHDA and CDR2 SQIVND (reference sequence). V dropped 7 bases and J dropped 6 bases, with 13 bases sitting between them. Full variable domain (missing parts from reference TRBV19 and TRBJ2-1): DGGITQSPKYLFRKEGQNVTLSCEQNLNHDAMYWYRQDPGQGLRLIYYSQIVNDFQKGDIAEGYSVSREKKESFPLTVTSAQKNPTAFYLCASTVEGGNEQFFGPGTRLTVL.

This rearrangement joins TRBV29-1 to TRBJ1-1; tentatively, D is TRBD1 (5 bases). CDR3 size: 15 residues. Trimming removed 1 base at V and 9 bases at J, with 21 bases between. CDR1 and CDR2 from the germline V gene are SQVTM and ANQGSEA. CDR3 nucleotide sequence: TGCAGCGTTGAAGTTTTACAGGCCGGGCATGTAAAAGCTTTCTTT. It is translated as CSVEVLQAGHVKAFF.

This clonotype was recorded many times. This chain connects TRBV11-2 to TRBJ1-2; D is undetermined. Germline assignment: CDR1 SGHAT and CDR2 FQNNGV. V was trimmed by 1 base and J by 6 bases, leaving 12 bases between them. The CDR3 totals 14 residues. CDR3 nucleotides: TGTGCCAGCAGCTTAGGGTTGGCAGGAGATGGCTACACCTTC. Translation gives CASSLGLAGDGYTF.

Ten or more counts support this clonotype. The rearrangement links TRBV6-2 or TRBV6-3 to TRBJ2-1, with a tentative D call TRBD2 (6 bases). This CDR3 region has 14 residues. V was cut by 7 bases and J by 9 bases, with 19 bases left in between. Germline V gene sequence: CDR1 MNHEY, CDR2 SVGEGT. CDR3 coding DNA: TGTGCCAGCACCAGGACTGGGCCCGGGAGTGAGCAGTTCTTC. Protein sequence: CASTRTGPGSEQFF.

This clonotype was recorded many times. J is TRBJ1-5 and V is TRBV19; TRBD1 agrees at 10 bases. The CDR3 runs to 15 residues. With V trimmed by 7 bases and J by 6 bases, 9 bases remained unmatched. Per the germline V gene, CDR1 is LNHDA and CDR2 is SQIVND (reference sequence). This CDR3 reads CASTTGTGEGQPQHF. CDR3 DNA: TGTGCCAGTACCACCGGGACAGGGGAGGGTCAGCCCCAGCATTTT.

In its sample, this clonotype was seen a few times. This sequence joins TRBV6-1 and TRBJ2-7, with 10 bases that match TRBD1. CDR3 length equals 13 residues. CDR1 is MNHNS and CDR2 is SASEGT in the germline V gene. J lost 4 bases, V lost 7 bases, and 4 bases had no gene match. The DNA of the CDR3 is TGTGCCAGCAACACGGGACAGGGGTACGAGCAGTACTTC. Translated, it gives CASNTGQGYEQYF.

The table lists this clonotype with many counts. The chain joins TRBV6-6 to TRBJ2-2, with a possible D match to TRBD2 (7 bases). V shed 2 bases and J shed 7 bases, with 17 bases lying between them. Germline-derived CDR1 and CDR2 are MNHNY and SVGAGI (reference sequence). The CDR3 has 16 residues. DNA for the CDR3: TGTGCCAGCAGTTACGGGCAGGGGAGGGGAAGCGGGGAGCTGTTTTTT. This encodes CASSYGQGRGSGELFF.

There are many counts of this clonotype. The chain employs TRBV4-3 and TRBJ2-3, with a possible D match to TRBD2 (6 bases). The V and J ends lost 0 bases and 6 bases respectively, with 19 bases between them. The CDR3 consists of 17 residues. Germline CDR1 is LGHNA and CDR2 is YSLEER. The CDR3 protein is CASSQDLPGRSGDTQYF. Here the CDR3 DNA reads TGCGCCAGCAGCCAAGACCTTCCAGGGAGGTCCGGGGATACGCAGTATTTT.